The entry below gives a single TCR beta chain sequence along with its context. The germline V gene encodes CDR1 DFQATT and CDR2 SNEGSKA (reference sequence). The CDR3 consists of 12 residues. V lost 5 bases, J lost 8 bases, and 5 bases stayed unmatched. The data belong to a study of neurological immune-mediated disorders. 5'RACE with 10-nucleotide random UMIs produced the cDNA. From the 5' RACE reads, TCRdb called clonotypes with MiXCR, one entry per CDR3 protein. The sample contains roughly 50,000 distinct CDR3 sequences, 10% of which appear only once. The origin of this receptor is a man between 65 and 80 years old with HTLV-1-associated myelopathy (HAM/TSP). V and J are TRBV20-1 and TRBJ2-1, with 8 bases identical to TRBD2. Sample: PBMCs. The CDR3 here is CSAFRTSHEQFF. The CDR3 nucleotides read TGCAGTGCTTTCCGGACTAGCCATGAGCAGTTCTTC.